This entry lists 30 T cell receptor beta chains sequenced from one sample in a study of identical twins. TCRdb re-called the 5' RACE reads with MiXCR, one entry per CDR3 protein. The table lists around 530,000 distinct CDR3 sequences, 13% to 15% of them singletons, with about 0.4% in the top ten. These data were likewise used in another study, on yellow fever vaccine responses in identical twins.

Material: CD4+ T cells sorted from blood. These receptors were taken from a woman younger than 30 in good health.

This clonotype was counted ten times or more. This chain links TRBV3-1 with TRBJ2-3; D is possibly TRBD1 or TRBD2 (5 bases each). With 1 base removed from V and 9 bases from J, the gap between germline ends came to 8 bases. Germline V lookup: CDR1 LGHDT, CDR2 YNNKEL (reference sequence). The CDR3 contains 12 residues. CDR3 residues: CASSQVEGTQYF. In nucleotides, the CDR3 is TGTGCCAGCAGCCAAGTTGAGGGGACGCAGTATTTT.

This clonotype was observed a handful of times. V is TRBV7-9 and J is TRBJ2-2, with 8 positions matching TRBD1. CDR1 and CDR2 (germline): SEHNR, FQNEAQ (reference sequence). The CDR3 consists of 15 residues. The junction had 5 bases not matched to a gene; V was cut back by 2 bases and J by 6 bases. The CDR3 protein is CASSLKTGVAGELFF. The CDR3 DNA is TGTGCCAGCAGCTTAAAGACAGGGGTGGCCGGGGAGCTGTTTTTT.

The chain has TRBV25-1 and TRBJ2-3, with D possibly TRBD1 on 5 matching bases. The CDR3 is 17 residues long. Germline assignment: CDR1 MGHDK and CDR2 SYGVNS. Trimming took 1 base from V and 1 from J, leaving 15 bases between them. The CDR3 region is CASSELGRAAGTDTQYF. The CDR3 DNA is TGTGCCAGCAGTGAATTGGGCAGGGCAGCAGGCACAGATACGCAGTATTTT.

The table lists this clonotype with a few counts. J is TRBJ1-2 and V is TRBV5-1; TRBD1 might be the D (5 bases). Trimming removed 4 bases from V and 2 bases from J, with 12 bases in between. Germline V gives CDR1 SGHRS, CDR2 YFSETQ. The CDR3 contains 14 residues. In DNA form, the CDR3 reads TGCGCCAGCAGCCAGAGTCAGGGAAACTATGGCTACACCTTC. Protein product: CASSQSQGNYGYTF.

The chain recombines TRBV10-3 with TRBJ1-1, with a possible D match to TRBD1 (5 bases). V shed 7 bases and J shed 4 bases, with 13 bases lying between them. This CDR3 region has 13 residues. Germline V gene lookup returns CDR1 ENHRY and CDR2 SYGVKD. The CDR3 DNA follows: TGTGCCATCAATTCAGGGTTGAGCACTGAAGCTTTCTTT. Protein: CAINSGLSTEAFF.

The rearrangement joins TRBV3-1 to TRBJ1-1; possibly TRBD1 for D (5 bases). V was cut by 3 bases and J by 1 base, with 24 bases left in between. CDR1 and CDR2 (germline): LGHDT, YNNKEL (reference sequence). CDR3 length equals 19 residues. The CDR3 DNA reads as TGTGCCAGCAGCCAGGGGTTGCAGGGTAAGGCGGTCGGGAACACTGAAGCTTTCTTT. This codes for CASSQGLQGKAVGNTEAFF.

This chain connects TRBV5-4 to TRBJ2-1; the D call may be TRBD1 or TRBD2 (5 bases each). Germline lookup yields CDR1 SGHNT and CDR2 YYREEE (reference sequence). With 4 bases removed from V and 0 bases from J, the gap between germline ends came to 11 bases. This CDR3 contains 15 residues. CDR3 DNA: TGTGCCAGCAGCCCCGGGGACGTCTCCTACAATGAGCAGTTCTTC. Its protein product is CASSPGDVSYNEQFF.

This clonotype has just a few counts. The gene calls are TRBV4-1 and TRBJ1-2; D is perhaps TRBD1 (6 bases). Germline CDR1 is MGHRA and CDR2 is YSYEKL. The length of the CDR3 is 14 residues. V was trimmed by 3 bases and J by 2 bases, leaving 10 bases between them. CDR3 loop: CASSHRTANYGYTF. As DNA, the CDR3 is TGCGCCAGCAGCCATAGGACAGCCAACTATGGCTACACCTTC.

The chain links TRBV6-2 or TRBV6-3 to TRBJ2-6; 9 positions match TRBD1. J gave up 1 base and V 3 bases, and 13 bases lay outside the gene matches. CDR3 length: 20 amino acids. Germline CDR1 is MNHEY and CDR2 is SVGEGT. Here the CDR3 reads CASSYHGPGQGDSGANVLTF. The CDR3 DNA follows: TGTGCCAGCAGTTATCACGGTCCGGGACAGGGAGATTCTGGGGCCAACGTCCTGACTTTC.

V gene TRBV6-1 combines with J gene TRBJ2-7; 9 bases fit TRBD1. Trimming at V came to 7 bases and at J to 4 bases, leaving 5 bases not matched to a gene. CDR3 length: 13 amino acids. CDR1 is MNHNS and CDR2 is SASEGT in the germline V gene. The chain's CDR3 is CASNRGQGYEQYV. CDR3 coding DNA: TGTGCCAGCAACAGAGGACAGGGGTACGAGCAGTACGTC.

The chain recombines TRBV14 with TRBJ2-1; weak D call: TRBD2 (5 bases). CDR1 and CDR2 (germline): SGHDN, FVKESK. The CDR3 has 15 residues. V was shortened by 2 bases and J by 5 bases, with 13 bases between the two germline ends. The CDR3 here is CASSQRFTGNNEQFF. For the CDR3, the DNA is TGTGCCAGCAGCCAAAGGTTCACGGGAAACAATGAGCAGTTCTTC.

The table lists this clonotype with a few counts. The chain employs TRBV7-9 and TRBJ1-3; unclear D gene. With 1 base removed from V and 2 bases from J, the gap between germline ends came to 6 bases. This CDR3 has 14 residues. The V gene's germline CDR1 is SEHNR and CDR2 FQNEAQ (reference sequence). The CDR3: CASSLDTTGNTIYF. DNA for the CDR3: TGTGCCAGCAGCTTAGACACGACTGGAAACACCATATATTTT.

This clonotype was counted a few times. The rearrangement links TRBV29-1 to TRBJ2-3, with TRBD1 as a possible D gene (6 bases). Trimming pared 5 bases from V and 3 bases from J, leaving 12 bases between. Germline lookup yields CDR1 SQVTM and CDR2 ANQGSEA. The CDR3 has 13 amino acids. The CDR3 nucleotides are TGCAGCGTTTTGGGACAACAGACAGATACGCAGTATTTT. It codes for CSVLGQQTDTQYF.

A few counts support this clonotype. This chain connects TRBV2 to TRBJ2-5; 12 nucleotides line up with TRBD2. Germline loops: CDR1 SNHLY, CDR2 FYNNEI. This CDR3 contains 16 residues. J lost 3 bases, V lost 7 bases, and 9 bases had no gene match. CDR3 nucleotide sequence: TGTGCCAGCACCCTCGAGACTAGCGGGAGTAAAGAGACCCAGTACTTC. Its protein product is CASTLETSGSKETQYF.

Notes on this clonotype: This may come from a read error, since a much larger clone is one base off. This rearrangement joins TRBV5-1 to TRBJ1-2; no reliable D call. Germline lookup yields CDR1 SGHRS and CDR2 YFSETQ. The CDR3 sequence is 16 residues long. Here the CDR3 reads CPSRLTVDGSNYGYTF. The DNA for the CDR3 is TGCCCCAGCAGACTCACAGTGGACGGCTCTAACTATGGCTACACCTTC. Variable domain in full (rest from reference TRBV5-1 and TRBJ1-2): KAGVTQTPRYLIKTRGQQVTLSCSPISGHRSVSWYQQTPGQGLQFLFEYFSETQRNKGNFPGRFSGRQFSNSRSEMNVSTLELGDSALYLCPSRLTVDGSNYGYTFGSGTRLTVV.

This clonotype was observed a few times. The chain couples TRBV7-9 to TRBJ2-5, with 7 nucleotides matching TRBD2. Germline assignment: CDR1 SEHNR and CDR2 FQNEAQ (reference sequence). The V and J ends lost 2 bases and 5 bases, in that order; junction bases with no gene match: 8. CDR3 size: 15 residues. CDR3 residues: CASSLLAVLKETQYF. CDR3 sequence (DNA): TGTGCCAGCAGCTTACTAGCGGTCCTCAAGGAGACCCAGTACTTC.

The chain has TRBV18 and TRBJ1-1; D call uncertain. CDR3 size: 13 residues. V lost 3 bases, J lost 8 bases, and 13 bases lay in between. From germline, CDR1 is KGHSH and CDR2 LQKENI. DNA of the CDR3: TGTGCCAGCTCACCCGGGCCGACAAACGAAGCTTTCTTT. It codes for CASSPGPTNEAFF. The full variable domain, its missing parts supplied by reference TRBV18 and TRBJ1-1, is NAGVMQNPRHLVRRRGQEARLRCSPMKGHSHVYWYRQLPEEGLKFMVYLQKENIIDESGMPKERFSAEFPKEGPSILRIQQVVRGDSAAYFCASSPGPTNEAFFGQGTRLTVV.

There are many counts of this clonotype. The chain is built from TRBV28 and TRBJ1-5; D remains unclear. Per germline, CDR1 MDHEN and CDR2 SYDVKM. This CDR3 is built from 15 residues. V lost 5 bases and J lost 4, with 15 bases in between. The CDR3, as DNA: TGTGCCAGCAGTCGGGCCCCGGGCGTAAATCAGCCCCAGCATTTT. This translates into CASSRAPGVNQPQHF.

This chain uses TRBV6-1 with TRBJ2-2; weak D call: TRBD1 (6 bases). Trimming removed 4 bases from V and 6 bases from J, with 9 bases in between. Germline V CDR1 and CDR2: MNHNS, SASEGT. This CDR3 region has 13 residues. CDR3 protein: CASSAGVPGELFF. For the CDR3, the DNA is TGTGCCAGCAGTGCAGGGGTTCCCGGGGAGCTGTTTTTT.

This clonotype was picked up many times. This chain uses TRBV12-3 or TRBV12-4 with TRBJ2-1, with TRBD2 matching over 13 bases. J was trimmed by 8 bases and V by 6 bases; bases with no gene match: 13. There are 17 residues in the CDR3. This CDR3 is CASRKGTSGKGMYEQFF. The CDR3 nucleotides are TGTGCCAGCAGGAAGGGGACTAGCGGGAAAGGGATGTATGAGCAGTTCTTC.

The chain employs TRBV3-1 and TRBJ1-4; 7 bases are a match to TRBD1. The germline V gene has CDR1 LGHDT and CDR2 YNNKEL (reference sequence). The CDR3 is 12 residues long. V shed 6 bases, J shed 10 bases, and the junction held 5 bases outside the gene matches. In nucleotides, the CDR3 is TGTGCCAGCAGATGGACAGGCGCAAAACTGTTTTTT. It codes for CASRWTGAKLFF. The entire variable domain, with the rest obtained from reference TRBV3-1 and TRBJ1-4, is as follows: DTAVSQTPKYLVTQMGNDKSIKCEQNLGHDTMYWYKQDSKKFLKIMFSYNNKELIINETVPNRFSPKSPDKAHLNLHINSLELGDSAVYFCASRWTGAKLFFGSGTQLSVL.

There are many counts of this clonotype. The chain recombines TRBV5-1 with TRBJ2-3; 7 nucleotides match TRBD2. Germline assignment: CDR1 SGHRS and CDR2 YFSETQ. The CDR3 loop spans 15 amino acids. V shed 4 bases and J 3 bases; nucleotides not matched to a gene: 8. DNA of the CDR3: TGCGCCAGCAGCAGCCGTACCGGGGGGACAGATACGCAGTATTTT. Translation gives CASSSRTGGTDTQYF.

The sample holds many counts of this clonotype. The V and J genes are TRBV10-3 and TRBJ1-2; 10 bases are shared with TRBD1. This CDR3 is built from 15 residues. V trimming: 5 bases; J trimming: 5 bases; junction bases outside the gene matches: 8. Germline CDR1 ENHRY, CDR2 SYGVKD. The CDR3 is CAISKTGGVNYGYTF. The CDR3 bases are TGTGCCATCAGTAAGACAGGGGGCGTGAATTATGGCTACACCTTC.

CDR3 nucleotide sequence: TGCGCCAGCAGCTTGAGAACAGGGGTGTTCAATGAGCAGTTCTTC. Translated, it gives CASSLRTGVFNEQFF. The chain joins TRBV5-1 to TRBJ2-1; 7 nucleotides align to TRBD1. The V gene's germline CDR1 is SGHRS and CDR2 YFSETQ. V shed 1 base and J 6 bases; nucleotides not matched to a gene: 7. The CDR3 covers 15 residues.

The chain carries TRBV2 and TRBJ2-7; TRBD2 matches at 10 bases. Looked up from germline, CDR1 is SNHLY and CDR2 is FYNNEI. Trimming cost V 3 bases and J 5 bases; bases outside gene matches: 7. The CDR3 covers 15 residues. The chain's CDR3 is CASSDRAGGPHEQYF. CDR3 bases: TGTGCCAGCAGTGATCGAGCGGGAGGGCCCCACGAGCAGTACTTC.

The chain couples TRBV27 to TRBJ2-7; D uncertain. Trimming pared 4 bases from V and 2 bases from J, leaving 9 bases between. The CDR3 totals 13 residues. CDR1 MNHEY and CDR2 SMNVEV come from the germline V gene (reference sequence). The DNA for the CDR3 is TGTGCCAGCAGTTCCGACACGACCTACGAGCAGTACTTC. Its protein product is CASSSDTTYEQYF.

The chain links TRBV3-1 to TRBJ2-7, with D possibly being TRBD1 (5 bases). This CDR3 is 15 amino acids long. Per germline, CDR1 LGHDT and CDR2 YNNKEL (reference sequence). V lost 4 bases and J 2 bases, leaving 15 bases between the germline ends. CDR3 residues: CASSPRTSATYEQYF. The CDR3 DNA reads as TGTGCCAGCAGCCCCCGGACATCGGCCACCTACGAGCAGTACTTC.

This rearrangement joins TRBV10-3 to TRBJ2-7; 7 nucleotides align to TRBD1. The CDR3 is made up of 13 amino acids. Germline V lookup: CDR1 ENHRY, CDR2 SYGVKD. With 4 bases clipped from V and 6 bases from J, the junction kept 6 bases outside the gene matches. CDR3 bases: TGTGCCATCAGTGTGAGACAGGGTGTCGAGCAGTACGTC. It yields the protein CAISVRQGVEQYV.

This chain links TRBV4-1 with TRBJ1-3, with TRBD1 as a possible D gene (5 bases). This CDR3 comprises 14 residues. The V gene's germline CDR1 is MGHRA and CDR2 YSYEKL. V was trimmed by 1 base and J by 3 bases, leaving 7 bases between them. The CDR3: CASSQGGNGNTIYF. The CDR3 nucleotides read TGCGCCAGCAGCCAAGGGGGGAATGGAAACACCATATATTTT.

This clonotype was counted between two and nine times. V and J are TRBV11-1 and TRBJ2-2; no clear D gene. The CDR3 is made up of 20 amino acids. The ends were cut back, 4 bases at V and 1 base at J, with 25 bases in the middle. Germline loops: CDR1 SGHAT, CDR2 FQDESV (reference sequence). The CDR3 DNA follows: TGTGCCAGCAGCTCCTTCCCCCTTGGGCAGCACAAGAAGAACACCGGGGAGCTGTTTTTT. This sequence encodes CASSSFPLGQHKKNTGELFF.